The 14 T cell receptor beta chains given below trace back to one sample, sequenced in a study of T-cell memory formation after mild COVID-19. TCRdb processed the 5' RACE reads anew with MiXCR; each CDR3 protein has one entry. The profile shows 250,000 to 350,000 distinct CDR3 sequences, about 15% of them singletons. Sequencing was performed on PBMCs or a T cell subset sorted from them (not recorded which). Receptors originate from a man between 18 and 35 years old who had mild COVID-19 (a few samples of this study predate the infection). Cell type and time point are not known.

There are a few counts of this clonotype. The rearrangement links TRBV25-1 to TRBJ2-7; no clear D gene. The CDR3 runs 12 residues. Germline V gene sequence: CDR1 MGHDK, CDR2 SYGVNS. V was cut by 2 bases and J by 5 bases, with 7 bases left in between. CDR3 sequence reads: CASSEGKNEQYF. DNA of the CDR3: TGTGCCAGCAGTGAAGGGAAAAACGAGCAGTACTTC.

The chain joins TRBV27 to TRBJ2-1; D is undetermined. Germline CDR1 MNHEY, CDR2 SMNVEV (reference sequence). The CDR3 has 15 residues. Trimming left V 0 bases short and J 4 bases short, with 10 bases between. The CDR3 DNA is TGTGCCAGCAGTTTATCGATGCACGGTTACAATGAGCAGTTCTTC. Its translation: CASSLSMHGYNEQFF.

The V and J genes are TRBV4-1 and TRBJ2-7, with TRBD2 identical over 10 bases. After removal of 0 bases from V and 2 bases from J, the junction contained 4 bases not matched to a gene. From germline, CDR1 is MGHRA and CDR2 YSYEKL. There are 16 residues in the CDR3. In DNA form, the CDR3 reads TGCGCCAGCAGCCAAGATCGAAGCGGGGGGGCCTACGAGCAGTACTTC. Protein: CASSQDRSGGAYEQYF.

The genes are TRBV20-1 and TRBJ2-5; D is perhaps TRBD2 (6 bases). With 5 bases removed from V and 1 base from J, the gap between germline ends came to 26 bases. CDR3 length: 18 residues. Germline loops: CDR1 DFQATT, CDR2 SNEGSKA (reference sequence). CDR3 amino acids: CSAGQREEGIPFQETQYF. The CDR3 DNA follows: TGCAGTGCTGGTCAGAGGGAGGAGGGGATACCTTTCCAAGAGACCCAGTACTTC.

CDR3 in amino acids: CASSRESVSNQPQHF. The DNA for the CDR3 is TGTGCCAGCAGCAGGGAATCCGTTAGCAATCAGCCCCAGCATTTT. The gene calls are TRBV5-6 and TRBJ1-5, with D unresolved. Germline CDR1 reads SGHDT; CDR2 reads YYEEEE. The CDR3 totals 15 residues. V was shortened by 4 bases and J by 0 bases, with 11 bases between the two germline ends.

This chain joins TRBV12-3 or TRBV12-4 and TRBJ1-4; 9 nucleotides match TRBD1. This CDR3 contains 15 residues. V dropped 3 bases and J dropped 8; count of bases not matched to a gene: 7. CDR3 nucleotides: TGTGCCAGCAGTTTGCGAGACAGGGGGGTCGAAAAACTGTTTTTT. It translates to CASSLRDRGVEKLFF.

This clonotype was counted a few times. V gene TRBV7-8 combines with J gene TRBJ1-5, with D possibly matching TRBD1 (5 bases). Per germline, CDR1 SGHVS and CDR2 FQNEAQ. The CDR3 is 13 residues long. Trimming took 4 bases from V and 6 from J, leaving 10 bases between them. CDR3 loop: CASSSRVSQPQHF. The DNA of the CDR3 is TGTGCCAGCAGCTCCAGGGTTTCTCAGCCCCAGCATTTT.

The sample holds a few counts of this clonotype. The chain combines TRBV6-6 with TRBJ1-1; D uncertain. Per the germline V gene, CDR1 is MNHNY and CDR2 is SVGAGI (reference sequence). The CDR3 has 14 amino acids. V lost 7 bases and J lost 1, with 13 bases in between. The CDR3: CASTAGEENTEAFF. For the CDR3, the DNA is TGTGCCAGCACCGCGGGTGAGGAGAACACTGAAGCTTTCTTT.

This sequence joins TRBV12-3 or TRBV12-4 and TRBJ1-1, with a tentative D call TRBD1 (6 bases). V lost 3 bases and J 4 bases, leaving 9 bases between the germline ends. The length of the CDR3 is 13 residues. DNA of the CDR3: TGTGCCAGCAGTTTCAGGGGAGTCACTGAAGCTTTCTTT. Translated: CASSFRGVTEAFF.

This clonotype showed up many times. The rearrangement uses TRBV15 and TRBJ1-1, with 7 bases that match TRBD1. Germline V gene lookup returns CDR1 LNHNV and CDR2 YYDKDF (reference sequence). The CDR3 runs to 18 residues. With V trimmed by 0 bases and J by 4 bases, 14 bases remained unmatched. CDR3 nucleotide sequence: TGTGCCACCAGCAGAGATCTTGTCGAGGGGGCAAGACGCACTGAAGCTTTCTTT. Protein sequence: CATSRDLVEGARRTEAFF.

This clonotype was recorded a few times. The chain is built from TRBV10-3 and TRBJ1-5, with D perhaps matching TRBD1 (5 bases). Germline-derived CDR1 and CDR2 are ENHRY and SYGVKD. The CDR3 sequence is 16 residues long. Deletions cut 0 bases from V and 0 bases from J, with 9 bases between. Written as DNA, the CDR3 is TGTGCCATCAGTGAGTCAAGGGGAAATAGCAATCAGCCCCAGCATTTT. Translation gives CAISESRGNSNQPQHF.

This clonotype was recorded at least ten times. The chain recombines TRBV2 with TRBJ2-3; perhaps TRBD1 as D (5 bases). The V end was cut by 0 bases, the J end by 1 base, with 5 bases between. Germline CDR1 is SNHLY and CDR2 is FYNNEI. The length of the CDR3 is 14 residues. The CDR3 loop is CASSEAGGTDTQYF. The CDR3 DNA reads as TGTGCCAGCAGTGAAGCAGGGGGCACAGATACGCAGTATTTT.

This clonotype was seen a handful of times. This rearrangement joins TRBV19 to TRBJ2-2; D possibly corresponds to TRBD1 (6 bases). CDR3 size: 14 residues. Per the germline V gene, CDR1 is LNHDA and CDR2 is SQIVND (reference sequence). V dropped 7 bases and J dropped 1 base, with 10 bases sitting between them. The CDR3 protein is CASTVQGNTGELFF. The CDR3 region has the DNA TGTGCCAGTACGGTACAGGGGAACACCGGGGAGCTGTTTTTT.

This clonotype came up many times. The V gene is TRBV12-3 or TRBV12-4, the J gene TRBJ1-1; D uncertain. Trimming stripped 5 bases from V and 3 bases from J, with 13 bases between. The CDR3 spans 14 residues. CDR3 nucleotides: TGTGCCAGCAGTCTAACGTCTTGGGACACTGAAGCTTTCTTT. This codes for CASSLTSWDTEAFF.